These 7 T cell receptor beta chains were all obtained from the same sample, sequenced in a study of PD-1 blockade in classical Hodgkin lymphoma. Time point specified: newly diagnosed, previously untreated cHL patient sample. Magnetic negative selection was used to purify CD4+ T cells from PBMCs that had been thawed. TCRdb's table, derived via immunoSEQ multiplex PCR, lists solely in-frame clones and lacks some. The profile shows fewer than 40,000 clones, around 88% of them singletons. Specimen: CD4+ T cells from blood. Receptor source: a human donor with classical Hodgkin lymphoma.

This chain uses TRBV25-1 with TRBJ1-3, with D hard to call. The CDR3 is 16 residues long. CDR1 is MGHDK, CDR2 SYGVNS, per germline. Trimming shortened V by 1 base and J by 0 bases, and 10 bases separated the two germline ends. Here the CDR3 DNA reads TGTGCCAGCAGTGAATGGAAACGGGGCTCTGGAAACACCATATATTTT. Protein sequence: CASSEWKRGSGNTIYF.

V usage is TRBV6-6 and J usage is TRBJ2-1; TRBD2 agrees at 7 bases. The length of the CDR3 is 14 residues. The V and J ends lost 2 bases and 7 bases, in that order; junction bases with no gene match: 5. CDR1 MNHNY and CDR2 SVGAGI come from the germline V gene (reference sequence). The CDR3 region is CASSYGGSVNEQFF. CDR3 DNA sequence: TGTGCCAGCAGTTACGGCGGGAGTGTAAATGAGCAGTTCTTC.

The rearrangement links TRBV18 to TRBJ2-1, with 13 bases aligning to TRBD2. V lost 1 base to trimming and J lost 6 bases; unmatched junction nucleotides: 6. The CDR3 runs 17 residues. CDR1 is KGHSH, CDR2 LQKENI, per germline. CDR3 in amino acids: CASSPLLTSGRANEQFF. The CDR3 DNA follows: TGTGCCAGCTCACCACTCCTTACTAGCGGGAGGGCCAATGAGCAGTTCTTC.

This chain joins TRBV27 and TRBJ2-5, with 11 bases matching TRBD2. CDR1 and CDR2 from the germline V gene are MNHEY and SMNVEV (reference sequence). Trimming took 3 bases from V and 1 from J; bases not matched to a gene: 10. The CDR3 totals 18 residues. In DNA, the CDR3 is TGTGCCAGCAGTTTGTCTATAGCGGGAGGGAGCATCCAAGAGACCCAGTACTTC. Its protein product is CASSLSIAGGSIQETQYF.

In this sample, this clone turned up once. The V and J genes are TRBV11-2 and TRBJ2-6, with no clear D. CDR1 and CDR2 from the germline V gene are SGHAT and FQNNGV. V lost 4 bases and J lost 2, with 12 bases in between. The CDR3 is made up of 16 amino acids. CDR3 nucleotides: TGTGCCAGCAGCTCGCTTAAGGTGGCTGGGGCCAACGTCCTGACTTTC. This encodes CASSSLKVAGANVLTF.

V is TRBV28 and J is TRBJ2-1; D might be TRBD1 (5 bases). CDR3 length: 16 residues. Germline values: CDR1 MDHEN, CDR2 SYDVKM. The V gene lost 8 bases and the J gene lost 0 bases, with 17 bases spanning the gap. CDR3 DNA: TGTGCCAGCCTTAATCGTGGGGCCAGCTCCTACAATGAGCAGTTCTTC. As protein: CASLNRGASSYNEQFF. The full variable domain, in which reference TRBV28 and TRBJ2-1 provide the parts outside the CDR3, is DVKVTQSSRYLVKRTGEKVFLECVQDMDHENMFWYRQDPGLGLRLIYFSYDVKMKEKGDIPEGYSVSREKKERFSLILESASTNQTSMYLCASLNRGASSYNEQFFGPGTRLTVL.

V is TRBV4-1 and J is TRBJ1-3; D might be TRBD1 (6 bases). The V and J ends lost 1 base and 0 bases respectively, with 19 bases between them. The CDR3 runs 19 residues. CDR1 is MGHRA and CDR2 is YSYEKL in the germline V gene. Here the CDR3 reads CASSQAGGRMRRSGNTIYF. The CDR3 coding sequence is TGCGCCAGCAGCCAAGCCGGGGGGCGGATGAGGCGCTCTGGAAACACCATATATTTT.